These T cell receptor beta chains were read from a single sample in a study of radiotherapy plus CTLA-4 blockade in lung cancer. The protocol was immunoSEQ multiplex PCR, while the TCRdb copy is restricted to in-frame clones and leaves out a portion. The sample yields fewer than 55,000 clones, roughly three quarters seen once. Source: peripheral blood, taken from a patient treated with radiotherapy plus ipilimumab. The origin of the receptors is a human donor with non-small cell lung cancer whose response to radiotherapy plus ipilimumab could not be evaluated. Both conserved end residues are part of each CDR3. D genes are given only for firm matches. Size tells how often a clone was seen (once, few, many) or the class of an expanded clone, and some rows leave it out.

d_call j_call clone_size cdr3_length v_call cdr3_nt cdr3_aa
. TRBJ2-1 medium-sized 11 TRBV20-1 TGCAGTGCGACGACGGGTTATTTACAGTTCTTC CSATTGYLQFF
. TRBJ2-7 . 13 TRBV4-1 TGCGCCAGCAGCCGCGGGGAAGCCTACGAGCAGTACTTC CASSRGEAYEQYF
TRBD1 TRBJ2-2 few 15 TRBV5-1 TGCGCCAGCACCGGACAGGGGGCTATCACCGGGGAGCTGTTTTTT CASTGQGAITGELFF
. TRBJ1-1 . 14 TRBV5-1 TGCGCCAGCAGCTTAGAACAGGCGAACACTGAAGCTTTCTTT CASSLEQANTEAFF
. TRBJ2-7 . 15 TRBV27 TGTGCCAGCACTACCCGGGCGGGGCAGGGAATAGAGCAGTACTTC CASTTRAGQGIEQYF
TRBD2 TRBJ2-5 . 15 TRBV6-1 TGTGCCAGCAGTGTATGGACTAGCGGGGGAGAGACCCAGTACTTC CASSVWTSGGETQYF
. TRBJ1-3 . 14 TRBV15 TGTGCCACCAGCAGCCCAGGGTCTGGAAACACCATATATTTT CATSSPGSGNTIYF
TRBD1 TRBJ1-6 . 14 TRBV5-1 TGCGCCAGCAGCTCCGGGACAGATCTTTCACCCCTCCACTTT CASSSGTDLSPLHF
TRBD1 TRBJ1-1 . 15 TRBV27 TGTGCCAGCAGCTCTTCCAGACAGGGGTACACTGAAGCTTTCTTT CASSSSRQGYTEAFF
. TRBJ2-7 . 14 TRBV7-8 TGTGCCAGCAGCGTTGGTTCCACAGGCCACGAGCAGTACTTC CASSVGSTGHEQYF
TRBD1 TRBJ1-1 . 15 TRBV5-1 TGCGCCAGCAGCTATCGACAGGGGGGAAGCACTGAAGCTTTCTTT CASSYRQGGSTEAFF